The rows below give T cell receptor beta chains drawn from one sample of a study of blood T cell repertoires in COVID-19. Here immunoSEQ multiplex PCR was the method, and the copy in TCRdb shows in-frame clones only, minus some. The sample includes more than 40,000 clones, 70% to 90% of them seen just once. The specimen sequenced was peripheral blood. These receptors originate from a man over 45 with active COVID-19. CDR3s include the opening cysteine and the closing phenylalanine or tryptophan. The order of the fields is CDR3 DNA, CDR3 protein, J gene, V gene, D gene, clone size. D genes are given only for firm matches. Not all rows give a size; the values are once, few, many and, for expanded clones, a class.

TGCAGTGCTAGTAAAGGGACTAACTACAATGAGCAGTTCTTC CSASKGTNYNEQFF TRBJ2-1 TRBV20-1 TRBD2 NA
TGTGCCAGCAGTGAAGTGGCGGGCAACAATGAGCAGTTCTTC CASSEVAGNNEQFF TRBJ2-1 TRBV6-1 NA NA
TGCGCCAGCACTCATCCCGGGACTAGCGGGAGCAATGAGCAGTTCTTC CASTHPGTSGSNEQFF TRBJ2-1 TRBV5-1 TRBD2 NA
TGTGCCGGGTCTCGTAGCGGGAGTCAGACCGGGGAGCTGTTTTTT CAGSRSGSQTGELFF TRBJ2-2 TRBV19 TRBD2 NA
TGTGCCAGCAGGGCCTTCTACAATGAGCAGTTCTTC CASRAFYNEQFF TRBJ2-1 TRBV13 NA NA
TGTGCCAGCAGCGTAGATCTTCTGGGGGCCTATGGCTACACCTTC CASSVDLLGAYGYTF TRBJ1-2 TRBV9 NA few
TGTGCCAGTAGTACGCAGCGGGGCTCCTACGAGCAGTACTTC CASSTQRGSYEQYF TRBJ2-7 TRBV19 TRBD2 NA
TGTGCCACCAGCAGACAGGCACAAGAGACCCAGTACTTC CATSRQAQETQYF TRBJ2-5 TRBV15 NA NA
TGTGCCAGCAGTTACCAAGGACAGATTAATTCACCCCTCCACTTT CASSYQGQINSPLHF TRBJ1-6 TRBV6-5 NA NA
TGCGCCAGCAGCCAAGATTCAAGCTTCACCGGTGAGCAGTTCTTC CASSQDSSFTGEQFF TRBJ2-1 TRBV4-1 NA NA
TGCGCCAGCAGCACAGCAACAGGGGGCGGCTCTGGAAACACCATATATTTT CASSTATGGGSGNTIYF TRBJ1-3 TRBV5-1 TRBD1 NA
TGTGCCAGCATTCCCAGTTTTAACACTGAAGCTTTCTTT CASIPSFNTEAFF TRBJ1-1 TRBV6-6 NA few
TGTGCCAGCAGTTACTCTACGGGAGCCGTCGGGGAGCTGTTTTTT CASSYSTGAVGELFF TRBJ2-2 TRBV6-2/TRBV6-3 NA few
TGTGCCAGCGACAACGGAGGTTTGGGGAACACTGAAGCTTTCTTT CASDNGGLGNTEAFF TRBJ1-1 TRBV9 NA NA
TGTGCCAGCAGCTTAGGGGTCAGGATGGAAGCTTTCTTT CASSLGVRMEAFF TRBJ1-1 TRBV7-6 NA once
TGTGCCAGCAGACAAATGACAGTTTACAATGAGCAGTTCTTC CASRQMTVYNEQFF TRBJ2-1 TRBV6-6 NA NA
TGTGCCAGCAGCGGGGGGAATGAGCAGTTCTTC CASSGGNEQFF TRBJ2-1 TRBV5-4 NA NA
TGTGCCAGCAGCCAAGTCTCGGTATGGCAGTTCTTC CASSQVSVWQFF TRBJ2-1 TRBV3-1/TRBV3-2 NA NA
TGCGCCAGCAGTCTCACAGGGGGCTACGAGCAGTACTTC CASSLTGGYEQYF TRBJ2-7 TRBV5-1 TRBD1 NA
TGTGCCAGCAGCCTCCGGGACAGGGTGGTAGAGACCCAGTACTTC CASSLRDRVVETQYF TRBJ2-5 TRBV14 TRBD1 NA
TGTGCCAGCAGTCCTGGGCCTCCTCACCCCCTCCACTTT CASSPGPPHPLHF TRBJ1-6 TRBV14 NA once
TGTGCCAGCAGTTTTAGGGGTTCCGGAAACACCATATATTTT CASSFRGSGNTIYF TRBJ1-3 TRBV27 NA NA
TGTGCCAGCAGGAGGAACCCGGATTCACCCCTCCACTTT CASRRNPDSPLHF TRBJ1-6 TRBV12-3/TRBV12-4 NA NA
TGTGCCACCAGTGATTGCGGGCCATTCGGCAAAAACATTCAGTACTTC CATSDCGPFGKNIQYF TRBJ2-4 TRBV24-1 NA NA
TGTGCCAGCAGCGCCGGGGTGGGTAGTTTAAATGAGCAGTTCTTC CASSAGVGSLNEQFF TRBJ2-1 TRBV9 NA NA
TGTGCCAGTAGTGATAATAGCGGGGGAACGAACACCGGGGAGCTGTTTTTT CASSDNSGGTNTGELFF TRBJ2-2 TRBV19 TRBD2 NA
TGCGCCAGCAGCTTGGCCGGTAGCCAAGAGACCCAGTACTTC CASSLAGSQETQYF TRBJ2-5 TRBV5-1 NA NA
TGTGCCAGCAGCTCCAAGACAGGAGTAGACACTGAAGCTTTCTTT CASSSKTGVDTEAFF TRBJ1-1 TRBV11-3 NA NA
TGTGCCAGCAGTGCTAAGGGACAGACAAAAAACATTCAGTACTTC CASSAKGQTKNIQYF TRBJ2-4 TRBV27 TRBD1 NA
TGTGCCAGTAGTATGAGCTTCCGGGTCTACAATGAGCAGTTCTTC CASSMSFRVYNEQFF TRBJ2-1 TRBV19 NA NA
TGTGCCAGCAGCCCCGCCCTCCGGGGGTATCAAGAGACCCAGTACTTC CASSPALRGYQETQYF TRBJ2-5 TRBV16 NA NA
TGTGCCACCCAGGAGGCGCGTGGTGGCTACACCTTC CATQEARGGYTF TRBJ1-2 TRBV2 NA NA
TGTGCCAGCAGTCAACCGGGACTAGCGGGGGGGCCGGGCGGGGAGCTGTTTTTT CASSQPGLAGGPGGELFF TRBJ2-2 TRBV27 TRBD2 NA
TGTGCCAGCAGCAATAGGGTAGGACAGCTTAATGAAAAACTGTTTTTT CASSNRVGQLNEKLFF TRBJ1-4 TRBV27 NA NA
TGTGCCAGTAGTCTGGGACAGCAAGCCAGGGGCTACACCTTC CASSLGQQARGYTF TRBJ1-2 TRBV19 TRBD1 medium-sized
TGTGCCATCAGTCCCGTTCGGGCGGGGGAAAACATTCAGTACTTC CAISPVRAGENIQYF TRBJ2-4 TRBV10-3 TRBD2 NA
TGTGCCAGCAGTTATGGACAGGTTATTCCCCTAGCCGGGGAGCTGTTTTTT CASSYGQVIPLAGELFF TRBJ2-2 TRBV7-6 TRBD1 once
TGCGCCAGCAGCTCCAGTAGCGGGAGTAGCCTACGCACAGATACGCAGTATTTT CASSSSSGSSLRTDTQYF TRBJ2-3 TRBV5-1 TRBD2 NA
TGTGCCAGCAGCCAAGGAGTGGAGACCCAGTACTTC CASSQGVETQYF TRBJ2-5 TRBV3-1/TRBV3-2 NA NA
TGTGCCAGCAGCTTGGCCTGGCAACTACGGGAGACCCAGTACTTC CASSLAWQLRETQYF TRBJ2-5 TRBV5-6 NA once
TGCGCCAGCAGCCCCGGGGTGGGCACTGAAGCTTTCTTT CASSPGVGTEAFF TRBJ1-1 TRBV4-3 NA NA
TGTGCCAGCAGCCGATCCGGGGGGCAAGGGTATGGCTACACCTTC CASSRSGGQGYGYTF TRBJ1-2 TRBV11-1 NA NA